A single sample gave rise to the 32 T cell receptor beta chains below, sequenced in a study of T cell repertoires in cytomegalovirus infection. Each CDR3 protein is one row after TCRdb ran MiXCR on the reads. The table lists more than 85,000 distinct CDR3 sequences, about 28% of them singletons. These receptors have no identified antigens. Sequencing was performed on CD8+ T cells from cultured PBMCs, taken from culture after CMV antigen stimulation. These receptors were collected from a human donor in good health (CMV status not recorded). Some clones in this sample may be carry-over from other donors' samples.

CDR3: CASSIVGGGNQPQHF. The CDR3 bases are TGTGCCAGTAGTATAGTTGGGGGAGGCAATCAGCCCCAGCATTTT. The chain carries TRBV19 and TRBJ1-5; maybe TRBD1 (5 bases). V lost 1 base, J lost 2 bases, and 9 bases lay in between. Germline V lookup: CDR1 LNHDA, CDR2 SQIVND (reference sequence). This CDR3 region has 15 residues.

This clonotype was counted at least ten times. The chain combines TRBV4-1 with TRBJ1-2; 7 nucleotides line up with TRBD1. The CDR3 runs 15 residues. Germline CDR1 and CDR2: MGHRA and YSYEKL. V dropped 0 bases and J dropped 7; count of bases not matched to a gene: 8. This CDR3 reads CASSQEVTGYAGYTF. The DNA for the CDR3 is TGCGCCAGCAGCCAAGAAGTGACAGGGTATGCTGGCTACACCTTC.

CDR3 sequence reads: CASSWGLPGDEQYF. The CDR3 nucleotides are TGTGCCAGCAGCTGGGGACTGCCGGGAGACGAGCAGTACTTC. This chain links TRBV5-4 with TRBJ2-7, with D possibly being TRBD2 (6 bases). Trimming cost V 3 bases and J 5 bases, with 15 bases left between them. The CDR3 spans 14 residues. CDR1 is SGHNT, CDR2 YYREEE, per germline (reference sequence).

This clonotype came up many times. The gene calls are TRBV7-8 and TRBJ2-3, with D unresolved. The CDR3 has 14 residues. Germline assignment: CDR1 SGHVS and CDR2 FQNEAQ. V shed 1 base and J shed 1 base, with 6 bases lying between them. CDR3 DNA sequence: TGTGCCAGCAGCTTAGTATGGGGCACAGATACGCAGTATTTT. It encodes CASSLVWGTDTQYF.

The chain carries TRBV6-8 and TRBJ2-2; no definite D call. This CDR3 contains 13 residues. Germline CDR1 reads MNHGY; CDR2 reads SAAAGT. V dropped 6 bases and J dropped 7 bases, with 12 bases sitting between them. The CDR3 DNA reads as TGTGCCAGCAGCTCCGCAACCGGCGGGGAGCTGTTTTTT. Translation gives CASSSATGGELFF.

The chain employs TRBV28 and TRBJ1-1; D unresolved. The CDR3 sequence is 12 residues long. Per the germline V gene, CDR1 is MDHEN and CDR2 is SYDVKM. V lost 5 bases, J lost 4 bases, and 8 bases lay in between. CDR3 bases: TGTGCCAGCAGTAAGATAGGCACTGAAGCTTTCTTT. It codes for CASSKIGTEAFF.

This clonotype was observed a handful of times. The genes are TRBV29-1 and TRBJ1-1, with 8 bases matching TRBD1. J was trimmed by 6 bases and V by 6 bases; bases with no gene match: 6. The CDR3 loop spans 12 amino acids. CDR1 is SQVTM, CDR2 ANQGSEA, per germline. Here the CDR3 reads CSVRGQAPEAFF. CDR3 sequence (DNA): TGCAGCGTGAGGGGACAGGCCCCTGAAGCTTTCTTT.

J is TRBJ2-7 and V is TRBV4-1; D may be TRBD2 (6 bases). This CDR3 spans 13 amino acids. V was trimmed by 1 base and J by 4 bases, leaving 8 bases between them. Germline V gene sequence: CDR1 MGHRA, CDR2 YSYEKL. In DNA form, the CDR3 reads TGCGCCAGCAGCCAAGGTCGGGAGTACGAGCAGTACTTC. Amino acid sequence: CASSQGREYEQYF.

The V call is TRBV4-2, the J call TRBJ1-2, with a tentative D call TRBD1 (5 bases). Per germline, CDR1 LGHNA and CDR2 YNFKEQ. V lost 0 bases, J lost 6 bases, and 20 bases lay in between. The CDR3 sequence is 17 residues long. In nucleotides, the CDR3 is TGTGCCAGCAGCCAAGAATTGGGGCTTTACTGGAAAGATGGCTACACCTTC. It codes for CASSQELGLYWKDGYTF.

This clonotype was seen only a few times. This chain joins TRBV28 and TRBJ1-6, with 11 bases fitting TRBD1. The CDR3 is 15 residues long. V dropped 6 bases and J dropped 10; count of bases not matched to a gene: 8. Per germline, CDR1 MDHEN and CDR2 SYDVKM. The CDR3 region is CASSPPGQGDSPLHF. DNA of the CDR3: TGTGCCAGCAGCCCTCCGGGACAGGGGGACTCACCCCTCCACTTT.

This clonotype was picked up a small number of times. This sequence joins TRBV6-2 or TRBV6-3 and TRBJ1-2; 9 bases match TRBD1. Germline V gives CDR1 MNHEY, CDR2 SVGEGT. Trimming at V came to 2 bases and at J to 6 bases, leaving 4 bases not matched to a gene. CDR3 length: 14 amino acids. CDR3 in DNA: TGTGCCAGCAGTTACACAGGGGGCGCGGATGGCTACACCTTC. It codes for CASSYTGGADGYTF.

The rearrangement uses TRBV7-9 and TRBJ2-5; the D gene is possibly TRBD1 (6 bases). CDR1 SEHNR and CDR2 FQNEAQ come from the germline V gene (reference sequence). CDR3 length: 15 residues. With 2 bases removed from V and 2 bases from J, the gap between germline ends came to 12 bases. CDR3 bases: TGTGCCAGCAGCTTACCTTGGACAGAGCAAGAGACCCAGTACTTC. It specifies CASSLPWTEQETQYF.

The J gene is TRBJ1-5, the V gene TRBV7-4; 11 bases align to TRBD1. This CDR3 comprises 18 residues. In germline, CDR1 is SGHVT, CDR2 SQSDAQ. The trim removed 2 bases at V and 0 bases at J, leaving 6 bases unmatched. CDR3 sequence: CASSLWDRGKFSNQPQHF. The DNA of the CDR3 is TGTGCCAGCAGCTTATGGGACAGGGGGAAGTTTAGCAATCAGCCCCAGCATTTT.

The V and J genes are TRBV2 and TRBJ2-1, with D possibly being TRBD1 (6 bases). V was trimmed by 10 bases and J by 4 bases, leaving 17 bases between them. This CDR3 region has 14 residues. CDR1 is SNHLY and CDR2 is FYNNEI in the germline V gene. CDR3 protein: CAIERDKGYNEQFF. The CDR3 DNA reads TGTGCCATAGAACGGGACAAGGGTTACAATGAGCAGTTCTTC.

The genes are TRBV27 and TRBJ2-3; a weak D match, TRBD1 (6 bases). CDR3 length: 12 residues. V lost 6 bases and J 8 bases, leaving 12 bases between the germline ends. Germline CDR1 and CDR2: MNHEY and SMNVEV (reference sequence). CDR3 coding DNA: TGTGCCAGCAGCTCCTTGGACAGTACGCAGTATTTT. Amino acids: CASSSLDSTQYF.

V gene TRBV9 combines with J gene TRBJ1-1, with D possibly TRBD1 on 5 matching bases. Germline CDR1 SGDLS, CDR2 YYNGEE. The length of the CDR3 is 14 residues. V gave up 4 bases and J gave up 5 bases, with 15 bases separating them. The CDR3 nucleotides read TGTGCCAGCAGCTGGGCCCAGGGCGGAACTGAAGCTTTCTTT. Residues: CASSWAQGGTEAFF.

The chain links TRBV11-1 to TRBJ2-2, with a possible D match to TRBD2 (5 bases). CDR1 SGHAT and CDR2 FQDESV come from the germline V gene (reference sequence). This CDR3 contains 14 residues. V lost 4 bases to trimming and J lost 5 bases, with 11 bases between them. CDR3 region: CASSSLVATGELFF. The CDR3, as DNA: TGTGCCAGCAGCTCGTTGGTAGCGACCGGGGAGCTGTTTTTT.

There are a few counts of this clonotype. The V gene is TRBV19, the J gene TRBJ2-7; D ambiguous. Germline CDR1 reads LNHDA; CDR2 reads SQIVND (reference sequence). This CDR3 contains 14 residues. V shed 5 bases and J shed 2 bases, with 13 bases lying between them. The CDR3, as DNA: TGTGCCAGTAGTCCCGGCTTGGGCACCTACGAGCAGTACTTC. Protein product: CASSPGLGTYEQYF.

The chain carries TRBV19 and TRBJ1-5; D may be TRBD1 (5 bases). The V end was cut by 9 bases, the J end by 7 bases, with 10 bases between. CDR3 length: 11 residues. The germline V gene encodes CDR1 LNHDA and CDR2 SQIVND (reference sequence). The CDR3 region is CASGGGQPQHF. Written as DNA, the CDR3 is TGTGCCAGCGGGGGAGGCCAGCCCCAGCATTTT.

This sequence joins TRBV9 and TRBJ1-2; D is uncertain. Between the trimmed V and J ends, which lost 0 bases and 7 bases, there was a span of 7 bases. Germline loops: CDR1 SGDLS, CDR2 YYNGEE. This CDR3 is 12 amino acids long. CDR3 in amino acids: CASSVGTSGYTF. The CDR3 nucleotides read TGTGCCAGCAGCGTAGGTACCTCTGGCTACACCTTC.

This clonotype showed up just a few times. V and J are TRBV27 and TRBJ1-1, with TRBD1 as a possible D gene (5 bases). The CDR3 extends over 14 amino acids. The V and J ends lost 6 bases and 0 bases respectively, with 11 bases between them. The germline V gene encodes CDR1 MNHEY and CDR2 SMNVEV (reference sequence). CDR3 amino acids: CASRGLGVNTEAFF. In DNA, the CDR3 is TGTGCCAGCAGGGGGCTGGGGGTGAACACTGAAGCTTTCTTT.

The chain uses TRBV12-3 or TRBV12-4 and TRBJ1-5; maybe TRBD1 (5 bases). The CDR3 loop spans 13 amino acids. V shed 3 bases and J shed 4 bases, with 7 bases lying between them. As DNA, the CDR3 is TGTGCCAGCAGTTTGTGGGGGAATCAGCCCCAGCATTTT. Protein product: CASSLWGNQPQHF.

V gene TRBV4-1 combines with J gene TRBJ1-5; 7 positions agree with TRBD1. CDR1 is MGHRA and CDR2 is YSYEKL in the germline V gene. The CDR3 spans 15 residues. V shed 1 base and J 7 bases; nucleotides not matched to a gene: 7. The CDR3 region is CASSQVETGEQPQHF. CDR3 DNA sequence: TGCGCCAGCAGCCAAGTAGAAACAGGGGAACAGCCCCAGCATTTT.

The V gene is TRBV28, the J gene TRBJ2-6, with no clear D. CDR3 length: 14 residues. V was trimmed by 9 bases and J by 5 bases, leaving 14 bases between them. The V gene's germline CDR1 is MDHEN and CDR2 SYDVKM. The CDR3: CARPDIFRANVLTF. Written as DNA, the CDR3 is TGTGCCAGGCCCGACATTTTCCGGGCCAACGTCCTGACTTTC.

The chain employs TRBV28 and TRBJ1-1; the D gene is possibly TRBD1 (5 bases). This CDR3 has 14 amino acids. Trimming took off 3 bases at V and 7 bases at J, with 15 bases between the two ends. Per germline, CDR1 MDHEN and CDR2 SYDVKM. The CDR3 coding sequence is TGTGCCAGCAGTTTCGGCAGGGTAGTTTTTGAAGCTTTCTTT. Amino acid sequence: CASSFGRVVFEAFF.

The chain recombines TRBV12-3 or TRBV12-4 with TRBJ2-7; TRBD1 or TRBD2 may be the D gene (5 bases each). This CDR3 has 15 residues. The V end was cut by 3 bases, the J end by 2 bases, with 14 bases between. The CDR3 loop reads CASSFRGYPPYEQYF. Written as DNA, the CDR3 is TGTGCCAGCAGTTTTCGGGGCTATCCCCCCTACGAGCAGTACTTC.

The V call is TRBV7-9, the J call TRBJ1-1, with D unresolved. Germline lookup yields CDR1 SEHNR and CDR2 FQNEAQ (reference sequence). Trimming cost V 4 bases and J 7 bases, with 7 bases left between them. The CDR3 is 11 amino acids. This CDR3 is CASSSAFEAFF. CDR3 nucleotides: TGTGCCAGCAGCTCGGCGTTTGAAGCTTTCTTT.

This clonotype was detected a few times. This chain links TRBV12-5 with TRBJ1-2; unclear D gene. Trimming pared 2 bases from V and 6 bases from J, leaving 7 bases between. This CDR3 has 12 residues. Looked up from germline, CDR1 is LGHNT and CDR2 is FRNRAP. CDR3 sequence (DNA): TGTGCTAGTGGTTTGCCCTCTGATGGCTACACCTTC. It translates to CASGLPSDGYTF.

This clonotype was found a few times. The CDR3 DNA follows: TGTGCCATCAGTGATTTGGGGGCGAACTATGGCTACACCTTC. Its protein product is CAISDLGANYGYTF. V gene TRBV10-3 combines with J gene TRBJ1-2; possible D gene TRBD1, 6 bases. Germline V lookup: CDR1 ENHRY, CDR2 SYGVKD. The CDR3 covers 14 residues. Trimming pared 3 bases from V and 2 bases from J, leaving 10 bases between.

The gene calls are TRBV11-2 and TRBJ2-6, with TRBD1 as a possible D gene (5 bases). CDR1 and CDR2 (germline): SGHAT, FQNNGV. CDR3 size: 20 residues. Trimming removed 5 bases from V and 1 base from J, with 24 bases in between. The CDR3 is CASSNFPTATPESGANVLTF. CDR3 coding DNA: TGTGCCAGCAGCAACTTCCCGACAGCAACCCCTGAGTCTGGGGCCAACGTCCTGACTTTC.

This clonotype was seen at least ten times. The chain combines TRBV7-8 with TRBJ2-7; D gene uncertain. The CDR3 is 13 amino acids. Trimming shortened V by 4 bases and J by 0 bases, and 7 bases separated the two germline ends. CDR1 and CDR2 from the germline V gene are SGHVS and FQNEAQ. The chain's CDR3 is CASSYDNSYEQYF. The CDR3, as DNA: TGTGCCAGCAGCTATGACAACTCCTACGAGCAGTACTTC.

The chain joins TRBV9 to TRBJ2-7; either TRBD1 or TRBD2 may supply D (5 bases each). From germline, CDR1 is SGDLS and CDR2 YYNGEE. V lost 4 bases and J 5 bases, leaving 16 bases between the germline ends. This CDR3 region has 14 residues. In DNA form, the CDR3 reads TGTGCCAGCAGCTCCTCGAGGGGACCTAACGAGCAGTACTTC. As protein: CASSSSRGPNEQYF.